The present T cell receptor (beta chain) was sequenced within a study of blood T cell repertoires in COVID-19. The repertoire was sequenced with immunoSEQ multiplex PCR; TCRdb's copy has only in-frame clones and lacks some. In the table there are 25,000 to 30,000 clones, 80% to 90% of which are singletons. V gave up 3 bases and J gave up 1 base, with 9 bases separating them. The germline CDR1 and CDR2 sequences are MNHEY and SMNVEV (reference sequence). The CDR3 has 14 amino acids. The sequencing input was peripheral blood. This clonotype was sampled from a human donor in a cohort sampled during active COVID-19. J is TRBJ1-1 and V is TRBV27; a weak D match, TRBD1 (6 bases). CDR3 DNA: TGTGCCAGCAGTTTTGGGGGCGGGAACACTGAAGCTTTCTTT. Its translation: CASSFGGGNTEAFF.